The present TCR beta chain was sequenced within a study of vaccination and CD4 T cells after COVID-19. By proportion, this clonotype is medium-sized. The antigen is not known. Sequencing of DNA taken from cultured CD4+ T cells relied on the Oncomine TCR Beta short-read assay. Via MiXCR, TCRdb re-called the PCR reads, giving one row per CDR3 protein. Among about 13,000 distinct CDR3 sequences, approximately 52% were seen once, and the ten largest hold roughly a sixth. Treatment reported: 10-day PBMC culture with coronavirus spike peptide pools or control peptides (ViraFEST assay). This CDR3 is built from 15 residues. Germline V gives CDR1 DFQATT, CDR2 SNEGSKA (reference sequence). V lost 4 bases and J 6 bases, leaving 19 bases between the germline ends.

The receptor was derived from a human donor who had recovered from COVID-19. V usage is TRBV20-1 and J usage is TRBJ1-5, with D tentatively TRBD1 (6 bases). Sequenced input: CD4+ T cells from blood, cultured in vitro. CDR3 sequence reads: CSATREQGSSQPQHF. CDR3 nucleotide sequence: TGCAGTGCTACCCGGGAGCAGGGGAGTAGTCAGCCCCAGCATTTT.